Each of the 10 T cell receptor beta chains below was sequenced from the same sample in a study of CD8+ T cells in alopecia areata. Extracted RNA was reverse transcribed, and the resulting cDNA served as sequencing template. The assay was immunoSEQ multiplex PCR, and TCRdb's table has in-frame clones only and misses some. The sample contains around 100,000 clones, 55% of which appear only once. Sequencing was performed on CD4+ T cells sorted from blood. The origin of the receptors is a human donor in good health.

The rearrangement uses TRBV2 and TRBJ2-5; 13 nucleotides match TRBD2. The trim removed 6 bases at V and 5 bases at J, leaving 6 bases unmatched. This CDR3 has 15 residues. CDR1 SNHLY and CDR2 FYNNEI come from the germline V gene. This CDR3 is CASRRTSGGFETQYF. The CDR3, as DNA: TGTGCCAGCAGGCGGACTAGCGGGGGTTTCGAGACCCAGTACTTC.

In regard to this clone: One junction end does not reproduce the germline sequence, and a read error may be involved. The chain links TRBV15 to TRBJ2-7; TRBD1 matches 7 bases. The CDR3 runs to 17 residues. CDR1 is LNHNV and CDR2 is YYDKDF in the germline V gene (reference sequence). The CDR3 DNA sequence: TGTGCCACCTGCAGAGAGAGGCAGGGGGTAAGCTTTTACGAGCAGTACTTC. It is translated as CATCRERQGVSFYEQYF.

This clone was counted a single time. This chain connects TRBV7-9 to TRBJ2-5; TRBD1 agrees at 8 bases. V trimming: 4 bases; J trimming: 5 bases; junction bases outside the gene matches: 9. Germline values: CDR1 SEHNR, CDR2 FQNEAQ (reference sequence). CDR3 length: 15 amino acids. CDR3 DNA: TGTGCCAGCAGCTCCCGGACAGGGCTTGCTGAGACCCAGTACTTC. It encodes CASSSRTGLAETQYF.

The gene calls are TRBV25-1 and TRBJ1-2; 8 positions match TRBD1. V shed 7 bases and J 4 bases; nucleotides not matched to a gene: 5. This CDR3 has 13 residues. Germline V gene lookup returns CDR1 MGHDK and CDR2 SYGVNS. The CDR3 loop reads CASTSGTGYGYTF. The CDR3 DNA reads TGTGCCAGCACCTCCGGGACAGGCTATGGCTACACCTTC.

This chain links TRBV5-1 with TRBJ2-2; 9 bases fit TRBD2. Trimming removed 4 bases from V and 4 bases from J; junction bases left unmatched: 5. The germline gives CDR1 SGHRS, CDR2 YFSETQ. The CDR3 contains 15 residues. The CDR3 sequence: CASSDAGGPTGELFF. The CDR3, as DNA: TGCGCCAGCAGCGACGCGGGGGGGCCCACCGGGGAGCTGTTTTTT.

This clone appeared a single time. The chain recombines TRBV30 with TRBJ1-4; D gene ambiguous. Trimming took off 4 bases at V and 0 bases at J, with 6 bases between the two ends. Per the germline V gene, CDR1 is GTSNPN and CDR2 is SVGIG (reference sequence). The length of the CDR3 is 13 residues. The CDR3 here is CAWTRTTNEKLFF. The CDR3 DNA follows: TGTGCCTGGACCCGGACAACTAATGAAAAACTGTTTTTT.

The chain links TRBV7-8 to TRBJ2-1, with D perhaps matching TRBD2 (6 bases). The V gene's germline CDR1 is SGHVS and CDR2 FQNEAQ. This CDR3 is 14 amino acids long. The V end was cut by 8 bases, the J end by 7 bases, with 18 bases between. CDR3 coding DNA: TGTGCCAGCTCACCACTAGCTTCCACGAATGAGCAGTTCTTC. Translation gives CASSPLASTNEQFF.

This clone was detected only once. The CDR3 is CASSQAGQPQHF. For the CDR3, the DNA is TGTGCCAGCAGCCAGGCGGGTCAGCCCCAGCATTTT. V gene TRBV14 combines with J gene TRBJ1-5; unclear D gene. The CDR3 is 12 amino acids. CDR1 is SGHDN, CDR2 FVKESK, per germline. Trimming removed 3 bases at V and 6 bases at J, with 6 bases between.

The CDR3 DNA is TGCGCCAGCAGCTTGAGTCGGGTTTTGGGCTACACCTTC. Its translation: CASSLSRVLGYTF. This chain links TRBV5-1 with TRBJ1-2; no reliable D call. CDR3 length: 13 amino acids. The V end lost 1 base, the J end lost 8 bases, and 12 bases lay between the germline ends. The germline V gene has CDR1 SGHRS and CDR2 YFSETQ.

The chain links TRBV29-1 to TRBJ2-7; 8 bases fit TRBD1. CDR1 SQVTM and CDR2 ANQGSEA come from the germline V gene. The CDR3 runs to 13 residues. Trimming cost V 4 bases and J 2 bases; bases outside gene matches: 4. CDR3 sequence (DNA): TGCAGCGTTGGTGGCAGGGGGCCCTACGAGCAGTACTTC. Translation gives CSVGGRGPYEQYF.